These 29 T cell receptor beta chains were sequenced from one sample in a study of blood T cell repertoires in COVID-19. TCRdb keeps only in-frame clones here, not all; method: immunoSEQ multiplex PCR. The sample records about 130,000 clones, more than 70% being singletons. Input material: peripheral blood. The receptors were sampled from a woman in her sixties or seventies with acute or convalescent COVID-19.

This chain uses TRBV3-1 (or the pseudogene TRBV3-2) with TRBJ1-3, with 7 bases fitting TRBD1. The ends lost 3 bases at V and 0 bases at J; junction bases unmatched: 11. The CDR3 extends over 18 amino acids. Germline CDR1 and CDR2: LGHDT and YNNKEL (reference sequence). CDR3 residues: CASSQRQGLMSSGNTIYF. Written as DNA, the CDR3 is TGTGCCAGCAGCCAGAGACAGGGCCTTATGAGCTCTGGAAACACCATATATTTT.

The V and J genes are TRBV5-1 and TRBJ1-4; 9 bases are a match to TRBD1. The germline gives CDR1 SGHRS, CDR2 YFSETQ. Trimming cost V 4 bases and J 8 bases; bases outside gene matches: 3. The CDR3 covers 13 residues. The CDR3 protein is CASSEDRGEKLFF. CDR3 bases: TGCGCCAGCAGCGAGGACAGGGGAGAAAAACTGTTTTTT. Supplemented by reference TRBV5-1 and TRBJ1-4, the full variable domain reads KAGVTQTPRYLIKTRGQQVTLSCSPISGHRSVSWYQQTPGQGLQFLFEYFSETQRNKGNFPGRFSGRQFSNSRSEMNVSTLELGDSALYLCASSEDRGEKLFFGSGTQLSVL.

This clone came up once. The gene calls are TRBV7-2 and TRBJ2-7; 8 bases fit TRBD1. The CDR3 consists of 17 residues. V was pared by 5 bases and J by 2 bases, with 14 bases of the junction left unmatched. CDR1 SGHTA and CDR2 FQGNSA come from the germline V gene. CDR3 nucleotides: TGTGCCAGCAGCCGCGAGTCCTCCGGGACAGGTACCTACGAGCAGTACGTC. Amino acid sequence: CASSRESSGTGTYEQYV.

This rearrangement joins TRBV6-5 to TRBJ2-7, with 10 bases identical to TRBD2. The CDR3 covers 13 residues. Trimming removed 7 bases from V and 3 bases from J; junction bases left unmatched: 3. Germline CDR1 reads MNHEY; CDR2 reads SVGAGI. CDR3 loop: CASKASGSYEQYV. CDR3 sequence (DNA): TGTGCCAGCAAGGCTAGCGGGAGCTACGAGCAGTACGTC.

This chain uses TRBV5-1 with TRBJ1-2; 8 nucleotides line up with TRBD1. CDR3 length: 16 residues. Per germline, CDR1 SGHRS and CDR2 YFSETQ. The V segment lost 0 bases and the J segment 6 bases; nucleotides outside the gene matches: 10. CDR3 sequence reads: CASSLATGGKLDGYTF. For the CDR3, the DNA is TGCGCCAGCAGCTTGGCCACAGGGGGGAAGTTAGATGGCTACACCTTC. Based on the CDR3 plus reference TRBV5-1 and TRBJ1-2, the full variable domain is KAGVTQTPRYLIKTRGQQVTLSCSPISGHRSVSWYQQTPGQGLQFLFEYFSETQRNKGNFPGRFSGRQFSNSRSEMNVSTLELGDSALYLCASSLATGGKLDGYTFGSGTRLTVV.

V usage is TRBV2 and J usage is TRBJ2-2; TRBD2 might be the D (6 bases). V lost 8 bases to trimming and J lost 6 bases, with 16 bases between them. The CDR3 spans 14 residues. The germline V gene has CDR1 SNHLY and CDR2 FYNNEI. CDR3: CASRPGVEAGELFF. The DNA for the CDR3 is TGTGCCAGCCGCCCGGGAGTCGAAGCCGGGGAGCTGTTTTTT.

The chain links TRBV6-5 to TRBJ2-7, with 10 bases matching TRBD2. V lost 2 bases and J lost 6; bases outside the gene matches: 4. The CDR3 spans 14 residues. Germline assignment: CDR1 MNHEY and CDR2 SVGAGI. Written as DNA, the CDR3 is TGTGCCAGCAGTTACACCGGGACTAGCGCCGAGCAGTACGTC. Protein: CASSYTGTSAEQYV.

The chain joins TRBV28 to TRBJ1-6; D perhaps matches TRBD1 (5 bases). This CDR3 is 15 amino acids long. V lost 4 bases and J lost 8, with 15 bases in between. CDR1 MDHEN and CDR2 SYDVKM come from the germline V gene. CDR3: CASSSPGGGDSPLHF. DNA of the CDR3: TGTGCCAGCAGTTCCCCCGGGGGTGGGGATTCACCCCTCCACTTT.

The V gene is TRBV6-5, the J gene TRBJ2-1; TRBD1 is a possible D gene (5 bases). The CDR3 totals 14 residues. The V and J ends lost 2 bases and 4 bases respectively, with 9 bases between them. CDR1 is MNHEY, CDR2 SVGAGI, per germline. CDR3 in amino acids: CASSYLPGYNEQFF. The CDR3 DNA sequence: TGTGCCAGCAGTTACCTCCCAGGGTACAATGAGCAGTTCTTC.

In its sample, this clone was seen once. The rearrangement uses TRBV7-8 and TRBJ1-2; 8 bases fit TRBD1. The germline gives CDR1 SGHVS, CDR2 FQNEAQ. CDR3 size: 14 residues. V lost 5 bases, J lost 2 bases, and 4 bases stayed unmatched. CDR3 loop: CASSKGQENYGYTF. In DNA, the CDR3 is TGTGCCAGCAGCAAGGGACAGGAGAACTATGGCTACACCTTC.

V gene TRBV10-2 combines with J gene TRBJ2-7; 11 nucleotides line up with TRBD2. V lost 5 bases to trimming and J lost 1 base; unmatched junction nucleotides: 4. The CDR3 is 15 residues long. Germline CDR1 and CDR2: WSHSY and SAAADI. CDR3 sequence: CASSPGTSGSYEQYV. The CDR3 DNA follows: TGCGCCAGCAGTCCCGGGACTAGCGGATCCTACGAGCAGTACGTC.

The chain is built from TRBV5-4 and TRBJ1-3, with D possibly matching TRBD1 (6 bases). Germline lookup yields CDR1 SGHNT and CDR2 YYREEE (reference sequence). Trimming removed 1 base at V and 2 bases at J, with 16 bases between. The CDR3 has 17 residues. CDR3 DNA sequence: TGTGCCAGCAGCTTGTATCCCCCAGGGGCGGCTGGAAACACCATATATTTT. Translating gives CASSLYPPGAAGNTIYF.

The chain links TRBV30 to TRBJ1-6, with 8 bases aligning to TRBD1. Per the germline V gene, CDR1 is GTSNPN and CDR2 is SVGIG (reference sequence). The CDR3 runs to 13 residues. With V trimmed by 6 bases and J by 7 bases, 5 bases remained unmatched. The CDR3 spells CACWTGRNSPLHF. As DNA, the CDR3 is TGTGCCTGTTGGACAGGGCGAAATTCACCCCTCCACTTT.

The chain joins TRBV2 to TRBJ1-1; the D is unclear. V lost 2 bases, J lost 5 bases, and 3 bases lay in between. CDR3 length equals 11 residues. CDR1 is SNHLY and CDR2 is FYNNEI in the germline V gene. CDR3 residues: CASSERTEAFF. CDR3 coding DNA: TGTGCCAGCAGTGAACGGACTGAAGCTTTCTTT.

The CDR3 reads CASSPEIMNTEAFF. The CDR3 DNA sequence: TGTGCCAGCTCACCGGAGATAATGAACACTGAAGCTTTCTTT. The chain is built from TRBV18 and TRBJ1-1; no firm D call. Between the trimmed V and J ends, which lost 3 bases and 0 bases, there was a span of 8 bases. Looked up from germline, CDR1 is KGHSH and CDR2 is LQKENI. This CDR3 comprises 14 residues.

This chain uses TRBV7-9 with TRBJ1-1, with 7 bases fitting TRBD1. With 5 bases clipped from V and 4 bases from J, the junction kept 13 bases outside the gene matches. The germline gives CDR1 SEHNR, CDR2 FQNEAQ (reference sequence). The CDR3 is made up of 16 amino acids. CDR3 in amino acids: CASSLSLTGLATEAFF. The CDR3 coding sequence is TGTGCCAGCAGCCTATCGCTGACAGGGTTGGCCACTGAAGCTTTCTTT.

As concerns this clone: A junction boundary mismatches the germline segment, possibly from a read error. This chain links TRBV3-1 (or the pseudogene TRBV3-2) with TRBJ1-2; 7 bases fit TRBD1. In germline, CDR1 is LGHDT, CDR2 YNNKEL (reference sequence). This CDR3 is 13 amino acids long. The CDR3 sequence: CASSQAALTGKAF. The CDR3 DNA reads TGTGCCAGCAGCCAAGCCGCACTGACAGGGAAGGCCTTC.

As regards this clone: Other DNA sequences in the sample encode the same CDR3. The chain couples TRBV7-8 to TRBJ1-1, with 8 bases aligning to TRBD1. The trim removed 3 bases at V and 0 bases at J, leaving 3 bases unmatched. The CDR3 is 15 amino acids. CDR1 and CDR2 (germline): SGHVS, FQNEAQ. CDR3 in DNA: TGTGCCAGCAGCTTGGCAGGGGGCATGAACACTGAAGCTTTCTTT. Amino acids: CASSLAGGMNTEAFF.

The rearrangement links TRBV19 to TRBJ1-1, with D possibly matching TRBD1 (5 bases). V was pared by 5 bases and J by 0 bases, with 22 bases between. The CDR3 is made up of 18 amino acids. In germline, CDR1 is LNHDA, CDR2 SQIVND (reference sequence). CDR3 amino acids: CASSPWSQGSLMNTEAFF. CDR3 nucleotide sequence: TGTGCCAGTAGTCCTTGGAGTCAGGGCTCACTAATGAACACTGAAGCTTTCTTT. Using reference TRBV19 and TRBJ1-1 for the parts outside the CDR3, the full variable domain is DGGITQSPKYLFRKEGQNVTLSCEQNLNHDAMYWYRQDPGQGLRLIYYSQIVNDFQKGDIAEGYSVSREKKESFPLTVTSAQKNPTAFYLCASSPWSQGSLMNTEAFFGQGTRLTVV.

The rearrangement links TRBV5-1 to TRBJ2-3, with D maybe TRBD1 (5 bases). Per the germline V gene, CDR1 is SGHRS and CDR2 is YFSETQ. There are 15 residues in the CDR3. V shed 1 base and J shed 1 base, with 10 bases lying between them. The CDR3 DNA reads TGCGCCAGCAGCTTGACAGGTTACCGCACAGATACGCAGTATTTT. Protein: CASSLTGYRTDTQYF.

This chain uses TRBV5-1 with TRBJ2-3; 10 bases fit TRBD2. The V gene end was trimmed by 7 bases and the J gene end by 3 bases; junction bases not matched to a gene: 8. This CDR3 has 15 amino acids. CDR1 and CDR2 from the germline V gene are SGHRS and YFSETQ. CDR3 region: CASVELAGETDTQYF. In nucleotides, the CDR3 is TGCGCCAGCGTGGAGCTAGCGGGAGAAACAGATACGCAGTATTTT.

The genes are TRBV12-3 or TRBV12-4 and TRBJ2-3; D is undetermined. The V gene lost 7 bases and the J gene lost 4 bases, with 6 bases spanning the gap. The CDR3 runs 11 residues. Here the CDR3 DNA reads TGTGCCAGCACCGTGTCAGATACGCAGTATTTT. This codes for CASTVSDTQYF.

V usage is TRBV7-8 and J usage is TRBJ2-7; TRBD1 aligns across 9 bases. The junction had 7 bases not matched to a gene; V was cut back by 1 base and J by 3 bases. Germline lookup yields CDR1 SGHVS and CDR2 FQNEAQ. This CDR3 is built from 16 residues. CDR3 sequence: CASSLGSGQGNYEQYF. The CDR3 DNA sequence: TGTGCCAGCAGCTTAGGTTCGGGACAGGGAAACTACGAGCAGTACTTC.

The V and J genes are TRBV7-6 and TRBJ1-1; maybe TRBD1 (6 bases). The CDR3 runs 16 residues. Germline CDR1 SGHVS, CDR2 FNYEAQ. V was trimmed by 1 base and J by 4 bases, leaving 16 bases between them. The CDR3 here is CASSLGGQGWSTEAFF. CDR3 nucleotide sequence: TGTGCCAGCAGCTTAGGGGGGCAGGGTTGGAGCACTGAAGCTTTCTTT. The whole variable domain, filled in from reference TRBV7-6 and TRBJ1-1, reads GAGVSQSPRYKVTKRGQDVALRCDPISGHVSLYWYRQALGQGPEFLTYFNYEAQQDKSGLPNDRFSAERPEGSISTLTIQRTEQRDSAMYRCASSLGGQGWSTEAFFGQGTRLTVV.

This clone appeared once. This chain connects TRBV28 to TRBJ2-7; D uncertain. V lost 3 bases to trimming and J lost 2 bases, with 14 bases between them. CDR1 is MDHEN and CDR2 is SYDVKM in the germline V gene. The CDR3 is 15 residues long. The CDR3, as DNA: TGTGCCAGCAGTTTCGAAGGCGGCTTCACCTACGAGCAGTACTTC. Translation: CASSFEGGFTYEQYF.

The chain uses TRBV7-3 and TRBJ1-1, with TRBD1 as a possible D gene (5 bases). Germline CDR1 SGHTA, CDR2 FQGTGA. V was trimmed by 0 bases and J by 9 bases, leaving 20 bases between them. This CDR3 spans 16 amino acids. CDR3 nucleotide sequence: TGTGCCAGCAGCTTAACGGGGGGGTCCTTAGGTTATAAAGCTTTCTTT. It encodes CASSLTGGSLGYKAFF.

V gene TRBV2 combines with J gene TRBJ1-6, with a tentative D call TRBD1 (5 bases). The germline V gene encodes CDR1 SNHLY and CDR2 FYNNEI. The V end lost 3 bases, the J end lost 7 bases, and 16 bases lay between the germline ends. The CDR3 is 16 residues long. CDR3 residues: CASSEGEGGVNSPLHF. CDR3 DNA: TGTGCCAGCAGTGAGGGGGAGGGAGGTGTAAATTCACCCCTCCACTTT.

The rearrangement joins TRBV11-2 to TRBJ2-1; TRBD2 matches 8 bases. Germline values: CDR1 SGHAT, CDR2 FQNNGV. The CDR3 contains 15 residues. Trimming removed 6 bases from V and 4 bases from J; junction bases left unmatched: 8. Here the CDR3 DNA reads TGTGCCAGCAGACCAACTAGCGGCCAGTACAATGAGCAGTTCTTC. It encodes CASRPTSGQYNEQFF.

In this sample, this clone turned up a few times. V gene TRBV6-5 combines with J gene TRBJ2-7, with TRBD2 identical over 9 bases. V was pared by 7 bases and J by 3 bases, with 4 bases of the junction left unmatched. Germline assignment: CDR1 MNHEY and CDR2 SVGAGI. This CDR3 region has 13 residues. The CDR3 reads CASTPAGGYEQYF. The DNA of the CDR3 is TGTGCCAGCACCCCAGCGGGGGGCTACGAGCAGTACTTC.